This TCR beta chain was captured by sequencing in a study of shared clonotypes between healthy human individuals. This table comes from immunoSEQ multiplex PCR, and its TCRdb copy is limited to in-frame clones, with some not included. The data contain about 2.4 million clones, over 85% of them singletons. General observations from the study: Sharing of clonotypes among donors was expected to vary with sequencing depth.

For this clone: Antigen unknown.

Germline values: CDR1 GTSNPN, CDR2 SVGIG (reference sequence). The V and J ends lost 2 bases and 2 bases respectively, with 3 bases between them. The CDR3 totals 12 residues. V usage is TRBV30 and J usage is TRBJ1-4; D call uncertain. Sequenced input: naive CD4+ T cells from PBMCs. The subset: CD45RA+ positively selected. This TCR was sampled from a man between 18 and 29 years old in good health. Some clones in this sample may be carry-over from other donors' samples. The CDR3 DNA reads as TGTGCCTGGAGTTTCACTAATGAAAAACTGTTTTTT. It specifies CAWSFTNEKLFF.